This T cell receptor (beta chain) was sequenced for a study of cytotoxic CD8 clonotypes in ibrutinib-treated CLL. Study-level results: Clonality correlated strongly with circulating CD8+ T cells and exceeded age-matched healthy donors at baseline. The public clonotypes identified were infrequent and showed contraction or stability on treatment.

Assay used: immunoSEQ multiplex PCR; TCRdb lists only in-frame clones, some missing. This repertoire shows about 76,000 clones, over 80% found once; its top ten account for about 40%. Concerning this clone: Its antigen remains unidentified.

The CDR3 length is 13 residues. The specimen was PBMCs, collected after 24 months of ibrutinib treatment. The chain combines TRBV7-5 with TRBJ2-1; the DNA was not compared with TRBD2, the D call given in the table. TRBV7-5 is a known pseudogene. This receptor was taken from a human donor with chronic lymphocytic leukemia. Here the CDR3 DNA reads TGTGTCAGAAGGTGGAGATCCTACAATGAGCAGTTCTTC. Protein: CVRRWRSYNEQFF.